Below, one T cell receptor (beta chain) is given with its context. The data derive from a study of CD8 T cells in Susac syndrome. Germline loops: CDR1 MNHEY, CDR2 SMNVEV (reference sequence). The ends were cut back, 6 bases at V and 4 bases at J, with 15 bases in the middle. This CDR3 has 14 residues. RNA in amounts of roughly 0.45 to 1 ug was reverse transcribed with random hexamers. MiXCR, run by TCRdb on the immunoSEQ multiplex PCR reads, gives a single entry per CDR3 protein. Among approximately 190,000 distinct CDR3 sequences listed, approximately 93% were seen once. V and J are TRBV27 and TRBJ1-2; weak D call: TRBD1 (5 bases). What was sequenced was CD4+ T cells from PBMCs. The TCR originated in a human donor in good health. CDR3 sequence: CASRTSGTGYGYTF. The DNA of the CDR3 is TGTGCCAGCAGAACCTCCGGGACCGGCTATGGCTACACCTTC.